The 29 T cell receptor beta chains in this list originate from one sample, sequenced in a study of T cell responses to AZD1222 COVID-19 vaccine. Method: immunoSEQ multiplex PCR; TCRdb's copy keeps in-frame clones and lacks some. The sample carries about 120,000 clones, 80% to 90% recorded once. The sample consisted of peripheral blood, taken 28 days after the second AZD1222 dose. All receptors come from an adult who received the AZD1222 COVID-19 vaccine.

The chain links TRBV6-5 to TRBJ1-2, with D uncertain. The V end lost 0 bases, the J end lost 7 bases, and 15 bases lay between the germline ends. Germline V gene data show CDR1 as MNHEY and CDR2 as SVGAGI. The CDR3 is 15 residues long. This CDR3 is CASSYSTAGGGGYTF. The CDR3 DNA sequence: TGTGCCAGCAGTTACTCTACAGCAGGAGGAGGTGGCTACACCTTC.

This chain links TRBV28 with TRBJ1-2, with TRBD1 matching over 12 bases. This CDR3 has 15 residues. V dropped 3 bases and J dropped 8; count of bases not matched to a gene: 7. Per the germline V gene, CDR1 is MDHEN and CDR2 is SYDVKM. This CDR3 is CASSFPGTGGWGYTF. CDR3 DNA: TGTGCCAGCAGTTTTCCCGGGACAGGGGGCTGGGGCTACACCTTC.

The rearrangement uses TRBV2 and TRBJ2-1; possible D gene TRBD2, 5 bases. The germline V gene encodes CDR1 SNHLY and CDR2 FYNNEI. This CDR3 has 11 amino acids. V was clipped by 8 bases and J by 5 bases, with 7 bases between them. The CDR3 DNA is TGTGCCAGCCGACTACACAATGAGCAGTTCTTC. Encoded protein: CASRLHNEQFF.

This chain links TRBV5-6 with TRBJ1-2; D is unresolved. Germline V gives CDR1 SGHDT, CDR2 YYEEEE. This CDR3 region has 13 residues. Trimming stripped 3 bases from V and 0 bases from J, with 6 bases between. CDR3 bases: TGTGCCAGCAGCTCAGGTCCTAACTATGGCTACACCTTC. Protein product: CASSSGPNYGYTF.

The rearrangement joins TRBV29-1 to TRBJ1-1; no clear D gene. This CDR3 comprises 12 residues. The V end was cut by 4 bases, the J end by 5 bases, with 11 bases between. Looked up from germline, CDR1 is SQVTM and CDR2 is ANQGSEA. The CDR3 region has the DNA TGCAGCGTTGTTCCGGGTTTGACTGAAGCTTTCTTT. It translates to CSVVPGLTEAFF.

The rearrangement uses TRBV2 and TRBJ2-2; unclear D gene. Trimming shortened V by 4 bases and J by 3 bases, and 9 bases separated the two germline ends. This CDR3 is 14 amino acids long. Germline CDR1 is SNHLY and CDR2 is FYNNEI. This CDR3 is CASSGQEYTGELFF. CDR3 in DNA: TGTGCCAGCAGTGGGCAGGAATACACCGGGGAGCTGTTTTTT.

This chain links TRBV3-1 (or the pseudogene TRBV3-2) with TRBJ2-6; D may correspond to TRBD1 or TRBD2 (6 bases each). Germline values: CDR1 LGHDT, CDR2 YNNKEL (reference sequence). V was shortened by 6 bases and J by 2 bases, with 11 bases between the two germline ends. The CDR3 loop spans 15 amino acids. The CDR3 coding sequence is TGTGCCAGCAGGTCTAGGGGGGCTGGGGCCAACGTCCTGACTTTC. Protein product: CASRSRGAGANVLTF.

V is TRBV11-2 and J is TRBJ2-5, with D hard to call. Per germline, CDR1 SGHAT and CDR2 FQNNGV. The V end was cut by 6 bases, the J end by 5 bases, with 13 bases between. The CDR3 is made up of 13 amino acids. The CDR3 spells CASSYSNWETQYF. The CDR3 nucleotides read TGTGCCAGCAGTTATTCGAACTGGGAGACCCAGTACTTC. Supplemented by reference TRBV11-2 and TRBJ2-5, the full variable domain reads EAGVAQSPRYKIIEKRQSVAFWCNPISGHATLYWYQQILGQGPKLLIQFQNNGVVDDSQLPKDRFSAERLKGVDSTLKIQPAKLEDSAVYLCASSYSNWETQYFGPGTRLLVL.

The V and J genes are TRBV19 and TRBJ1-2; D unclear. The V end was cut by 3 bases, the J end by 4 bases, with 12 bases between. Germline CDR1 is LNHDA and CDR2 is SQIVND (reference sequence). There are 14 residues in the CDR3. The CDR3 reads CASSIVQSAYGYTF. The CDR3 bases are TGTGCCAGTAGTATTGTCCAGTCGGCCTATGGCTACACCTTC.

The CDR3 loop is CSARQGIYGYTF. CDR3 coding DNA: TGCAGCGCGCGACAGGGGATCTATGGCTACACCTTC. The J gene is TRBJ1-2, the V gene TRBV29-1, with 8 bases fitting TRBD1. Germline values: CDR1 SQVTM, CDR2 ANQGSEA. V lost 7 bases to trimming and J lost 4 bases; unmatched junction nucleotides: 5. The length of the CDR3 is 12 residues.

The V and J genes are TRBV18 and TRBJ1-3, with D perhaps TRBD1 (5 bases). This CDR3 spans 15 amino acids. V lost 6 bases and J 4 bases, leaving 16 bases between the germline ends. Germline CDR1 and CDR2: KGHSH and LQKENI. The CDR3 bases are TGTGCCAGCTCCCAGAGACAGAGATTCGGAAACACCATATATTTT. This sequence encodes CASSQRQRFGNTIYF. The full variable domain, rest sourced from reference TRBV18 and TRBJ1-3, is NAGVMQNPRHLVRRRGQEARLRCSPMKGHSHVYWYRQLPEEGLKFMVYLQKENIIDESGMPKERFSAEFPKEGPSILRIQQVVRGDSAAYFCASSQRQRFGNTIYFGEGSWLTVV.

The V gene is TRBV5-1, the J gene TRBJ2-1, with TRBD1 matching 8 bases. The length of the CDR3 is 17 residues. With V trimmed by 4 bases and J by 0 bases, 9 bases remained unmatched. CDR1 is SGHRS and CDR2 is YFSETQ in the germline V gene. The CDR3 sequence is CASSRDYQGASYNEQFF. DNA for the CDR3: TGCGCCAGCAGCCGAGACTATCAGGGGGCCTCCTACAATGAGCAGTTCTTC.

The chain is built from TRBV3-1 (or the pseudogene TRBV3-2) and TRBJ2-2; D gene ambiguous. Looked up from germline, CDR1 is LGHDT and CDR2 is YNNKEL (reference sequence). This CDR3 region has 14 residues. V shed 1 base and J shed 2 bases, with 5 bases lying between them. CDR3 DNA: TGTGCCAGCAGCCAAGTAATAAACACCGGGGAGCTGTTTTTT. As protein: CASSQVINTGELFF.

The genes are TRBV5-6 and TRBJ2-1, with 9 bases identical to TRBD1. Germline trimming cut 4 bases from V and 9 bases from J; bases unmatched to any gene: 8. Per the germline V gene, CDR1 is SGHDT and CDR2 is YYEEEE. The length of the CDR3 is 14 residues. The CDR3 nucleotides are TGTGCCAGCAGCCCGGGACAGGGCTTGGGTGAGCAGTTCTTC. As protein: CASSPGQGLGEQFF.

The rearrangement links TRBV2 to TRBJ1-5, with D possibly TRBD1 on 5 matching bases. The CDR3 loop spans 12 amino acids. Germline V gives CDR1 SNHLY, CDR2 FYNNEI. The germline V and J ends were trimmed by 9 bases and 3 bases, with 9 bases remaining between them. As DNA, the CDR3 is TGTGCCAGTGGGGACTCCAATCAGCCCCAGCATTTT. Amino acid sequence: CASGDSNQPQHF.

The V gene is TRBV24-1, the J gene TRBJ2-1; possibly TRBD1 for D (5 bases). Deletions cut 7 bases from V and 9 bases from J, with 21 bases between. There are 15 residues in the CDR3. CDR1 is KGHDR and CDR2 is SFDVKD in the germline V gene. CDR3: CATSALGQHTTEQFF. In nucleotides, the CDR3 is TGTGCCACCAGCGCCCTCGGACAACATACAACTGAGCAGTTCTTC.

This chain connects TRBV24-1 to TRBJ1-5; D possibly corresponds to TRBD1 (6 bases). Trimming pared 2 bases from V and 3 bases from J, leaving 16 bases between. The CDR3 spans 17 residues. The V gene's germline CDR1 is KGHDR and CDR2 SFDVKD. CDR3 protein: CATSDSSTGHDNQPQHF. DNA of the CDR3: TGTGCCACCAGTGATTCCTCGACAGGACACGACAATCAGCCCCAGCATTTT.

This chain uses TRBV6-5 with TRBJ2-1; 14 nucleotides agree with TRBD2. The CDR3 runs 15 residues. The ends lost 0 bases at V and 9 bases at J; junction bases unmatched: 1. The germline V gene encodes CDR1 MNHEY and CDR2 SVGAGI. This chain's CDR3 is CASSYSTSGGGEQFF. CDR3 in DNA: TGTGCCAGCAGTTACTCGACTAGCGGGGGGGGTGAGCAGTTCTTC.

The chain joins TRBV7-6 to TRBJ2-4; either TRBD1 or TRBD2 may supply D (5 bases each). The CDR3 covers 14 residues. The germline V and J ends were trimmed by 1 base and 9 bases, with 13 bases remaining between them. Germline values: CDR1 SGHVS, CDR2 FNYEAQ. For the CDR3, the DNA is TGTGCCAGCAGCTTAGGGGGACCGAACGGCATTCAGTACTTC. Translated, it gives CASSLGGPNGIQYF.

The chain carries TRBV11-2 and TRBJ2-3; D is perhaps TRBD1 (7 bases). The CDR3 length is 16 residues. The germline CDR1 and CDR2 sequences are SGHAT and FQNNGV. Trimming pared 5 bases from V and 3 bases from J, leaving 18 bases between. The CDR3, as DNA: TGTGCCAGCAGCGCCCGGGCAGGGGGAGGAACAGATACGCAGTATTTT. The encoded protein is CASSARAGGGTDTQYF.

The chain employs TRBV19 and TRBJ1-4, with TRBD1 identical over 8 bases. The germline gives CDR1 LNHDA, CDR2 SQIVND (reference sequence). The CDR3 sequence is 14 residues long. The V and J ends lost 7 bases and 6 bases, in that order; junction bases with no gene match: 7. CDR3 loop: CASTDRGSDEKLFF. DNA for the CDR3: TGTGCCAGTACTGACAGGGGCTCGGATGAAAAACTGTTTTTT. The whole variable domain, remainder taken from reference TRBV19 and TRBJ1-4, is DGGITQSPKYLFRKEGQNVTLSCEQNLNHDAMYWYRQDPGQGLRLIYYSQIVNDFQKGDIAEGYSVSREKKESFPLTVTSAQKNPTAFYLCASTDRGSDEKLFFGSGTQLSVL.

J is TRBJ2-2 and V is TRBV5-6; TRBD1 agrees at 10 bases. Unmatched junction bases numbered 2, after V lost 2 bases and J lost 7 bases. This CDR3 spans 14 amino acids. Per the germline V gene, CDR1 is SGHDT and CDR2 is YYEEEE. CDR3: CASSFGQGGGELFF. The CDR3 DNA follows: TGTGCCAGCAGCTTCGGACAGGGGGGCGGGGAGCTGTTTTTT. Full variable domain (missing parts from reference TRBV5-6 and TRBJ2-2): DAGVTQSPTHLIKTRGQQVTLRCSPKSGHDTVSWYQQALGQGPQFIFQYYEEEERQRGNFPDRFSGHQFPNYSSELNVNALLLGDSALYLCASSFGQGGGELFFGEGSRLTVL.

The gene calls are TRBV18 and TRBJ1-2; possibly TRBD1 for D (5 bases). The CDR3 runs to 15 residues. Trimming left V 2 bases short and J 3 bases short, with 13 bases between. Germline V gene data show CDR1 as KGHSH and CDR2 as LQKENI. CDR3 protein: CASSPGAGVDYGYTF. CDR3 in DNA: TGTGCCAGCTCACCAGGTGCGGGGGTGGACTATGGCTACACCTTC.

This chain connects TRBV10-3 to TRBJ2-3; 11 nucleotides align to TRBD2. Germline CDR1 is ENHRY and CDR2 is SYGVKD. Trimming removed 3 bases from V and 5 bases from J; junction bases left unmatched: 7. CDR3 length equals 16 residues. The CDR3 loop reads CAISDAGLAGLDTQYF. The CDR3 DNA follows: TGTGCCATCAGTGATGCAGGACTAGCGGGCTTAGATACGCAGTATTTT.

The chain recombines TRBV5-4 with TRBJ2-1; D ambiguous. The V gene lost 0 bases and the J gene lost 8 bases, with 6 bases spanning the gap. The germline V gene has CDR1 SGHNT and CDR2 YYREEE (reference sequence). The CDR3 consists of 12 residues. CDR3 bases: TGTGCCAGCAGCTTGGGGGTCGATGAGCAGTTCTTC. Translation gives CASSLGVDEQFF. The whole variable domain, remainder taken from reference TRBV5-4 and TRBJ2-1, is ETGVTQSPTHLIKTRGQQVTLRCSSQSGHNTVSWYQQALGQGPQFIFQYYREEENGRGNFPPRFSGLQFPNYSSELNVNALELDDSALYLCASSLGVDEQFFGPGTRLTVL.

This chain connects TRBV11-2 to TRBJ2-2; D gene uncertain. The CDR3 contains 14 residues. Trimming took 5 bases from V and 6 from J, leaving 13 bases between them. CDR1 is SGHAT, CDR2 FQNNGV, per germline. In DNA, the CDR3 is TGTGCCAGCAGCCCTACCCGATCGCCCGGGGAGCTGTTTTTT. Its protein is CASSPTRSPGELFF.

The rearrangement links TRBV12-2 to TRBJ1-1. TRBV12-2 constitutes a pseudogene. This CDR3 has 18 residues. The CDR3 sequence: CASRSRGAECRVNTEAFF. CDR3 sequence (DNA): TGTGCAAGTCGCTCCCGCGGGGCGGAATGTAGAGTGAACACTGAAGCTTTCTTT.

The rearrangement uses TRBV29-1 and TRBJ2-7, with TRBD1 matching over 9 bases. Germline V gene data show CDR1 as SQVTM and CDR2 as ANQGSEA. The CDR3 extends over 14 amino acids. With 5 bases clipped from V and 6 bases from J, the junction kept 11 bases outside the gene matches. The CDR3 nucleotides are TGCAGCGTTCGGCCCGGGACAGGGCCCTTCGAGCAGTACTTC. Its protein product is CSVRPGTGPFEQYF.

This chain links TRBV9 with TRBJ2-1; 9 bases agree with TRBD2. Per the germline V gene, CDR1 is SGDLS and CDR2 is YYNGEE. The CDR3 loop spans 17 amino acids. V lost 2 bases to trimming and J lost 6 bases; unmatched junction nucleotides: 12. CDR3 nucleotide sequence: TGTGCCAGCAGCGTGGGACTAGCAAAACTCCAACGCAATGAGCAGTTCTTC. It yields the protein CASSVGLAKLQRNEQFF.